Below, 6 T cell receptor beta chains from the same sample are listed, as sequenced in a study of T cell responses to AZD1222 COVID-19 vaccine. Profiled with immunoSEQ multiplex PCR; TCRdb holds only in-frame clones, not every one. The sample contains approximately 100,000 clones, over 80% of which appear only once. This sample comprised peripheral blood, obtained on day 0 of AZD1222 vaccination. These receptors were obtained from an adult in good health.

J is TRBJ2-7 and V is TRBV6-5, with D possibly being TRBD1 or TRBD2 (5 bases each). Germline CDR1 and CDR2: MNHEY and SVGAGI. V lost 5 bases and J lost 5, with 19 bases in between. The CDR3 is made up of 15 amino acids. CDR3 nucleotides: TGTGCCAGCAGTCCGAGGGACCTTGGGTGGGACGAGCAGTACTTC. This translates into CASSPRDLGWDEQYF.

The gene calls are TRBV7-6 and TRBJ2-1, with 11 positions matching TRBD2. Germline lookup yields CDR1 SGHVS and CDR2 FNYEAQ. The CDR3 is made up of 17 amino acids. Unmatched junction bases numbered 8, after V lost 5 bases and J lost 2 bases. The CDR3 loop is CASSTPGTSGAYNEQFF. CDR3 DNA: TGTGCCAGCAGCACCCCCGGGACTAGCGGAGCCTACAATGAGCAGTTCTTC.

The chain uses TRBV7-2 and TRBJ1-2; 8 nucleotides agree with TRBD1. V dropped 3 bases and J dropped 2; count of bases not matched to a gene: 8. The CDR3 covers 16 residues. Germline values: CDR1 SGHTA, CDR2 FQGNSA. The CDR3 loop is CASSFLAGQANYGYTF. CDR3 DNA: TGTGCCAGCAGCTTCCTAGCGGGACAGGCGAACTATGGCTACACCTTC.

J is TRBJ2-3 and V is TRBV5-4, with 11 bases lining up with TRBD2. Per the germline V gene, CDR1 is SGHNT and CDR2 is YYREEE (reference sequence). The CDR3 is 16 amino acids. V lost 2 bases and J lost 4; bases outside the gene matches: 6. This chain's CDR3 is CASSFPSGGSPDTQYF. DNA for the CDR3: TGTGCCAGCAGCTTCCCTAGCGGGGGGTCCCCAGATACGCAGTATTTT.

This clone was seen just once. V usage is TRBV12-2 and J usage is TRBJ1-2; the D segment call TRBD1 is taken from the table without a DNA check. TRBV12-2 is a documented pseudogene. The CDR3 loop spans 16 amino acids. CDR3 region: CASRSDWGQPGSGYTF. CDR3 coding DNA: TGTGCAAGTCGCTCGGACTGGGGACAGCCGGGTTCGGGCTACACCTTC.

This chain links TRBV7-2 with TRBJ2-3, with no clear D. The CDR3 totals 12 residues. The germline V gene encodes CDR1 SGHTA and CDR2 FQGNSA. V lost 3 bases and J lost 5, with 6 bases in between. The DNA of the CDR3 is TGTGCCAGCAGCTTGAAGGTAGATACGCAGTATTTT. It specifies CASSLKVDTQYF.